Described below is a single T cell receptor (beta chain) sequence and its context. The data stem from a study of T-cell memory formation after mild COVID-19. Study-level background: The TCR clusters were mostly specific to one donor.

The 5'RACE method, run with constant-segment primers, produced TCR alpha and TCR beta cDNA libraries (carrying sample barcodes and UMIs). TCRdb itself ran the 5' RACE reads through MiXCR, one entry per CDR3 protein. Of some 6,800 distinct CDR3 sequences in the sample, roughly 50% were seen once. With 7 bases removed from V and 0 bases from J, the gap between germline ends came to 19 bases. Looked up from germline, CDR1 is LNHDA and CDR2 is SQIVND (reference sequence). The CDR3 runs 16 residues. The source material was PBMCs or a T cell subset sorted from them (not recorded which). This chain links TRBV19 with TRBJ2-7, with a possible D match to TRBD2 (5 bases). The origin of this receptor is an adult who had mild COVID-19 (a few samples of this study predate the infection). Cell type and time point are not known. The CDR3 nucleotides are TGTGCCAGTAAGGAGGTATCAGTGACGAGCTCCTACGAGCAGTACTTC. It specifies CASKEVSVTSSYEQYF. Filled out from reference TRBV19 and TRBJ2-7, the complete variable domain reads DGGITQSPKYLFRKEGQNVTLSCEQNLNHDAMYWYRQDPGQGLRLIYYSQIVNDFQKGDIAEGYSVSREKKESFPLTVTSAQKNPTAFYLCASKEVSVTSSYEQYFGPGTRLTVT.